The clone carrying this T cell receptor (beta chain) was observed once. The data were obtained in a study of blood T cell repertoires in COVID-19. Overall study context: T cells, B-cell-depleted T cells, or PBMCs provided the cDNA or gDNA that served as material.

This CDR3 has 15 amino acids. After removal of 2 bases from V and 5 bases from J, the junction contained 4 bases not matched to a gene. Germline loops: CDR1 KGHSH, CDR2 LQKENI. Sequencing was performed with immunoSEQ multiplex PCR; in TCRdb, only in-frame clones are kept and a portion is missing. The top ten clones hold about 3.4% of a sample with fewer than 300,000 clones, more than 65% of them seen once. What was sequenced was peripheral blood. V gene TRBV18 combines with J gene TRBJ2-3, with 10 positions matching TRBD1. The clonotype comes from a woman aged 18-30 years with acute or convalescent COVID-19. The CDR3 coding sequence is TGTGCCAGCTCACCAGGGACAGGGGTTCAAGATACGCAGTATTTT. As protein: CASSPGTGVQDTQYF.